Below, 27 T cell receptor beta chains from the same sample are listed, as sequenced in a study of blood T cell repertoires in COVID-19 (dated by TCRdb to 2019 to 2021). The library was made by the immunoSEQ multiplex PCR assay. Imported from immuneACCESS, the table was reduced by TCRdb to in-frame sequences with V and J called. These copies leave out some clones; in studies compared against another copy, an unresolved V gene accounts for under half, and the cause of the remainder is not known. The sample includes about 98,000 clones, with roughly 86% observed a single time. The biggest ten clones account for about 3% of the sample. Source material: peripheral blood. The receptor set was obtained from a man aged 50 to 60 with active or convalescent COVID-19.

This chain uses TRBV3-1 (or the pseudogene TRBV3-2) with TRBJ1-5; D gene ambiguous. CDR3 size: 18 residues. Germline V gene data show CDR1 as LGHDT and CDR2 as YNNKEL (reference sequence). V lost 0 bases, J lost 1 base, and 16 bases lay in between. The CDR3, as DNA: TGTGCCAGCAGCCAAGAGGCGAGTAACAGCCAAAGCAATCAGCCCCAGCATTTT. Its protein is CASSQEASNSQSNQPQHF.

The V gene is TRBV21-1, the J gene TRBJ2-2; the D call in the table, TRBD2, was not verified against the DNA. TRBV21-1 is listed as a pseudogene. This CDR3 region has 15 residues. CDR3 residues: CASSKDGGNTGELFF. The CDR3 DNA is TGTGCCAGCAGCAAAGATGGAGGGAACACCGGGGAGCTGTTTTTT.

The chain has TRBV4-2 and TRBJ1-5; 7 bases line up with TRBD1. Germline loops: CDR1 LGHNA, CDR2 YNFKEQ. The junction had 8 bases not matched to a gene; V was cut back by 2 bases and J by 4 bases. CDR3 length: 16 residues. The CDR3 protein is CASSQSPQGENQPQHF. The CDR3 coding sequence is TGTGCCAGCAGCCAATCACCGCAGGGGGAGAATCAGCCCCAGCATTTT.

The chain uses TRBV18 and TRBJ1-1; maybe TRBD1 (6 bases). The V gene's germline CDR1 is KGHSH and CDR2 LQKENI. The CDR3 spans 14 residues. Trimming cost V 4 bases and J 5 bases, with 14 bases left between them. In DNA, the CDR3 is TGTGCCAGCTCACTAAACAGGGAGGGGACTGAAGCTTTCTTT. Translation gives CASSLNREGTEAFF.

This clone was recorded only once. The V call is TRBV12-3 or TRBV12-4, the J call TRBJ2-1, with 8 bases matching TRBD2. The CDR3 is 13 amino acids. V dropped 7 bases and J dropped 7; count of bases not matched to a gene: 6. The CDR3 bases are TGTGCCAGCACCCCTGGACTAGCAAATGAGCAGTTCTTC. This translates into CASTPGLANEQFF.

V and J are TRBV5-5 and TRBJ2-2; possible D gene TRBD1, 6 bases. The CDR3 covers 14 residues. The V and J ends lost 1 base and 6 bases respectively, with 10 bases between them. The V gene's germline CDR1 is SGHKS and CDR2 YYEKEE (reference sequence). The CDR3 sequence is CASSLSSGAGELFF. CDR3 nucleotides: TGTGCCAGCAGCTTGTCGTCAGGGGCCGGGGAGCTGTTTTTT. Full variable domain (remainder filled in from reference TRBV5-5 and TRBJ2-2): DAGVTQSPTHLIKTRGQQVTLRCSPISGHKSVSWYQQVLGQGPQFIFQYYEKEERGRGNFPDRFSARQFPNYSSELNVNALLLGDSALYLCASSLSSGAGELFFGEGSRLTVL.

The gene calls are TRBV7-2 and TRBJ1-2; maybe TRBD1 (5 bases). V lost 5 bases, J lost 8 bases, and 21 bases lay in between. CDR3 length: 15 amino acids. From germline, CDR1 is SGHTA and CDR2 FQGNSA. CDR3: CASSPAGGGALGYTF. In DNA, the CDR3 is TGTGCCAGCAGCCCAGCCGGGGGTGGGGCCCTAGGCTACACCTTC. Together with reference TRBV7-2 and TRBJ1-2, the CDR3 gives the full variable domain: GAGVSQSPSNKVTEKGKDVELRCDPISGHTALYWYRQSLGQGLEFLIYFQGNSAPDKSGLPSDRFSAERTGGSVSTLTIQRTQQEDSAVYLCASSPAGGGALGYTFGSGTRLTVV.

V and J are TRBV19 and TRBJ2-2, with D possibly matching TRBD1 (6 bases). The V gene lost 7 bases and the J gene lost 1 base, with 10 bases spanning the gap. The CDR3 length is 14 residues. Germline values: CDR1 LNHDA, CDR2 SQIVND (reference sequence). CDR3 sequence: CASKSRGNTGELFF. DNA for the CDR3: TGTGCCAGTAAGAGCAGGGGGAACACCGGGGAGCTGTTTTTT.

The CDR3, as DNA: TGTGCCAGCAGCAGACCCGACAGGGGGCTACATGGCTACACCTTC. Translation: CASSRPDRGLHGYTF. This chain uses TRBV7-9 with TRBJ1-2; 10 bases align to TRBD1. This CDR3 has 15 amino acids. Looked up from germline, CDR1 is SEHNR and CDR2 is FQNEAQ (reference sequence). Germline trimming cut 5 bases from V and 6 bases from J; bases unmatched to any gene: 9.

The V call is TRBV18, the J call TRBJ2-3, with D perhaps matching TRBD2 (6 bases). The V end was cut by 1 base, the J end by 1 base, with 15 bases between. CDR1 and CDR2 (germline): KGHSH, LQKENI. The CDR3 length is 17 residues. The CDR3 bases are TGTGCCAGCTCACCACAGGGACTCGACGTTGGCACAGATACGCAGTATTTT. It yields the protein CASSPQGLDVGTDTQYF.

This sequence joins TRBV19 and TRBJ1-1; no reliable D call. V dropped 7 bases and J dropped 1 base, with 13 bases sitting between them. Germline V gene data show CDR1 as LNHDA and CDR2 as SQIVND (reference sequence). The CDR3 is 14 amino acids. The CDR3 protein is CASTYRHQNTEAFF. The CDR3 bases are TGTGCCAGTACCTATCGACACCAGAACACTGAAGCTTTCTTT.

The CDR3 DNA is TGTGCCAGCAGCTTTGGAGGGACCTCCTACAATGAGCAGTTCTTC. It specifies CASSFGGTSYNEQFF. This rearrangement joins TRBV11-3 to TRBJ2-1, with D perhaps TRBD2 (6 bases). This CDR3 contains 15 residues. Per germline, CDR1 SGHNT and CDR2 YENEEA. V gave up 3 bases and J gave up 0 bases, with 9 bases separating them. The full variable domain, completed using reference TRBV11-3 and TRBJ2-1, is EAGVVQSPRYKIIEKKQPVAFWCNPISGHNTLYWYLQNLGQGPELLIRYENEEAVDDSQLPKDRFSAERLKGVDSTLKIQPAELGDSAVYLCASSFGGTSYNEQFFGPGTRLTVL.

This clone was recorded only once. The V and J genes are TRBV30 and TRBJ1-2; 9 bases fit TRBD1. J lost 5 bases, V lost 4 bases, and 11 bases had no gene match. Germline V gene sequence: CDR1 GTSNPN, CDR2 SVGIG (reference sequence). This CDR3 has 15 residues. The CDR3 protein is CAWTAGTGTGYGYTF. CDR3 in DNA: TGTGCCTGGACCGCCGGGACAGGGACAGGGTATGGCTACACCTTC.

The chain joins TRBV29-1 to TRBJ1-1; TRBD1 aligns across 7 bases. J lost 4 bases, V lost 6 bases, and 11 bases had no gene match. CDR3 size: 14 residues. Looked up from germline, CDR1 is SQVTM and CDR2 is ANQGSEA. The CDR3 sequence is CSVHSTGAGTEAFF. The CDR3 DNA reads TGCAGCGTCCACTCTACAGGGGCGGGCACTGAAGCTTTCTTT.

This sequence joins TRBV7-9 and TRBJ2-5, with no clear D. Germline CDR1 reads SEHNR; CDR2 reads FQNEAQ (reference sequence). With 7 bases removed from V and 4 bases from J, the gap between germline ends came to 10 bases. CDR3 length: 12 residues. The CDR3 nucleotides read TGTGCCAGCACGGCAGGTCGAGAGACCCAGTACTTC. Amino acids: CASTAGRETQYF.

The V call is TRBV18, the J call TRBJ1-1; a possible D gene is TRBD1 (5 bases). The CDR3 loop spans 15 amino acids. Germline V gene data show CDR1 as KGHSH and CDR2 as LQKENI. Trimming pared 0 bases from V and 3 bases from J, leaving 11 bases between. CDR3 in DNA: TGTGCCAGCTCACCACCGAAGGGGCAGGACACTGAAGCTTTCTTT. It codes for CASSPPKGQDTEAFF.

The J gene is TRBJ1-1, the V gene TRBV4-1; 9 bases are a match to TRBD1. Germline assignment: CDR1 MGHRA and CDR2 YSYEKL. This CDR3 is built from 14 residues. V lost 3 bases, J lost 7 bases, and 6 bases stayed unmatched. CDR3 protein: CASSQGTGLYEAFF. In nucleotides, the CDR3 is TGCGCCAGCAGCCAGGGGACAGGGTTATATGAAGCTTTCTTT.

CDR3 protein: CASSQGNTITDTQYF. The CDR3 region has the DNA TGTGCCAGCAGCCAGGGCAACACGATCACAGATACGCAGTATTTT. The chain couples TRBV5-4 to TRBJ2-3; D possibly corresponds to TRBD1 (5 bases). Germline loops: CDR1 SGHNT, CDR2 YYREEE (reference sequence). Trimming took 4 bases from V and 2 from J, leaving 14 bases between them. This CDR3 has 15 residues. Full variable domain (remainder filled in from reference TRBV5-4 and TRBJ2-3): ETGVTQSPTHLIKTRGQQVTLRCSSQSGHNTVSWYQQALGQGPQFIFQYYREEENGRGNFPPRFSGLQFPNYSSELNVNALELDDSALYLCASSQGNTITDTQYFGPGTRLTVL.

This clone was seen a single time. The gene calls are TRBV7-9 and TRBJ2-7, with TRBD1 identical over 8 bases. The V gene end was trimmed by 3 bases and the J gene end by 0 bases; junction bases not matched to a gene: 4. Germline assignment: CDR1 SEHNR and CDR2 FQNEAQ (reference sequence). The CDR3 spans 15 residues. The CDR3 here is CASSFMGTGSYEQYF. CDR3 DNA: TGTGCCAGCAGCTTCATGGGGACAGGCTCCTACGAGCAGTACTTC. Looking up the rest from reference TRBV7-9 and TRBJ2-7 gives the full variable domain: DTGVSQNPRHKITKRGQNVTFRCDPISEHNRLYWYRQTLGQGPEFLTYFQNEAQLEKSRLLSDRFSAERPKGSFSTLEIQRTEQGDSAMYLCASSFMGTGSYEQYFGPGTRLTVT.

This chain uses TRBV3-1 (or the pseudogene TRBV3-2) with TRBJ2-4; 9 nucleotides match TRBD2. CDR1 and CDR2 (germline): LGHDT, YNNKEL (reference sequence). There are 16 residues in the CDR3. V lost 4 bases, J lost 0 bases, and 4 bases stayed unmatched. CDR3 DNA sequence: TGTGCCAGCAGCCTGACTAGCGGAGGAGCCAAAAACATTCAGTACTTC. Its translation is CASSLTSGGAKNIQYF.

This clone is a singleton in its sample. The chain couples TRBV10-3 to TRBJ1-5, with 7 positions matching TRBD1. The ends lost 8 bases at V and 4 bases at J; junction bases unmatched: 5. This CDR3 has 13 residues. The germline CDR1 and CDR2 sequences are ENHRY and SYGVKD. In nucleotides, the CDR3 is TGTGCCATCCAGGGGGGACAGAATCAGCCCCAGCATTTT. This translates into CAIQGGQNQPQHF.

V is TRBV5-4 and J is TRBJ1-2; 8 bases match TRBD1. The CDR3 contains 12 residues. Germline loops: CDR1 SGHNT, CDR2 YYREEE (reference sequence). V trimming: 5 bases; J trimming: 8 bases; junction bases outside the gene matches: 5. The CDR3, as DNA: TGTGCCAGCAGACCTACAGGGGGAGGCTACACCTTC. Amino acids: CASRPTGGGYTF.

The J gene is TRBJ2-5, the V gene TRBV2, with 7 bases that match TRBD2. The trim removed 4 bases at V and 4 bases at J, leaving 6 bases unmatched. CDR3 length: 14 amino acids. Germline CDR1 reads SNHLY; CDR2 reads FYNNEI. The CDR3 coding sequence is TGTGCCAGCAGTGGAAGCGGGACGGGAGAGACCCAGTACTTC. The encoded protein is CASSGSGTGETQYF. Filled out from reference TRBV2 and TRBJ2-5, the complete variable domain reads EPEVTQTPSHQVTQMGQEVILRCVPISNHLYFYWYRQILGQKVEFLVSFYNNEISEKSEIFDDQFSVERPDGSNFTLKIRSTKLEDSAMYFCASSGSGTGETQYFGPGTRLLVL.

The chain recombines TRBV11-2 with TRBJ2-2; D call uncertain. The CDR3 runs to 16 residues. The V gene lost 1 base and the J gene lost 2 bases, with 11 bases spanning the gap. Germline CDR1 is SGHAT and CDR2 is FQNNGV. As DNA, the CDR3 is TGTGCCAGCAGCTTAGCGTCAGGCGTAAACACCGGGGAGCTGTTTTTT. Its protein is CASSLASGVNTGELFF.

J is TRBJ1-2 and V is TRBV2; D is unresolved. Per germline, CDR1 SNHLY and CDR2 FYNNEI. V gave up 1 base and J gave up 4 bases, with 7 bases separating them. This CDR3 has 13 amino acids. This chain's CDR3 is CASSEVAVYGYTF. CDR3 nucleotides: TGTGCCAGCAGTGAAGTGGCTGTCTATGGCTACACCTTC.

The V and J genes are TRBV10-3 and TRBJ1-2; 10 bases map to TRBD1. CDR3 length: 16 residues. Germline V lookup: CDR1 ENHRY, CDR2 SYGVKD. V gave up 0 bases and J gave up 1 base; unmatched junction bases: 2. The CDR3 DNA follows: TGTGCCATCAGTGAGTCTGGACAGGGGGATAACTATGGCTACACCTTC. As protein: CAISESGQGDNYGYTF.

CDR3 protein: CSANPGETQYF. As DNA, the CDR3 is TGCAGTGCAAATCCCGGGGAGACCCAGTACTTC. The genes are TRBV20-1 and TRBJ2-5; D is undetermined. V lost 6 bases and J 5 bases, leaving 10 bases between the germline ends. CDR1 is DFQATT and CDR2 is SNEGSKA in the germline V gene (reference sequence). This CDR3 has 11 amino acids.